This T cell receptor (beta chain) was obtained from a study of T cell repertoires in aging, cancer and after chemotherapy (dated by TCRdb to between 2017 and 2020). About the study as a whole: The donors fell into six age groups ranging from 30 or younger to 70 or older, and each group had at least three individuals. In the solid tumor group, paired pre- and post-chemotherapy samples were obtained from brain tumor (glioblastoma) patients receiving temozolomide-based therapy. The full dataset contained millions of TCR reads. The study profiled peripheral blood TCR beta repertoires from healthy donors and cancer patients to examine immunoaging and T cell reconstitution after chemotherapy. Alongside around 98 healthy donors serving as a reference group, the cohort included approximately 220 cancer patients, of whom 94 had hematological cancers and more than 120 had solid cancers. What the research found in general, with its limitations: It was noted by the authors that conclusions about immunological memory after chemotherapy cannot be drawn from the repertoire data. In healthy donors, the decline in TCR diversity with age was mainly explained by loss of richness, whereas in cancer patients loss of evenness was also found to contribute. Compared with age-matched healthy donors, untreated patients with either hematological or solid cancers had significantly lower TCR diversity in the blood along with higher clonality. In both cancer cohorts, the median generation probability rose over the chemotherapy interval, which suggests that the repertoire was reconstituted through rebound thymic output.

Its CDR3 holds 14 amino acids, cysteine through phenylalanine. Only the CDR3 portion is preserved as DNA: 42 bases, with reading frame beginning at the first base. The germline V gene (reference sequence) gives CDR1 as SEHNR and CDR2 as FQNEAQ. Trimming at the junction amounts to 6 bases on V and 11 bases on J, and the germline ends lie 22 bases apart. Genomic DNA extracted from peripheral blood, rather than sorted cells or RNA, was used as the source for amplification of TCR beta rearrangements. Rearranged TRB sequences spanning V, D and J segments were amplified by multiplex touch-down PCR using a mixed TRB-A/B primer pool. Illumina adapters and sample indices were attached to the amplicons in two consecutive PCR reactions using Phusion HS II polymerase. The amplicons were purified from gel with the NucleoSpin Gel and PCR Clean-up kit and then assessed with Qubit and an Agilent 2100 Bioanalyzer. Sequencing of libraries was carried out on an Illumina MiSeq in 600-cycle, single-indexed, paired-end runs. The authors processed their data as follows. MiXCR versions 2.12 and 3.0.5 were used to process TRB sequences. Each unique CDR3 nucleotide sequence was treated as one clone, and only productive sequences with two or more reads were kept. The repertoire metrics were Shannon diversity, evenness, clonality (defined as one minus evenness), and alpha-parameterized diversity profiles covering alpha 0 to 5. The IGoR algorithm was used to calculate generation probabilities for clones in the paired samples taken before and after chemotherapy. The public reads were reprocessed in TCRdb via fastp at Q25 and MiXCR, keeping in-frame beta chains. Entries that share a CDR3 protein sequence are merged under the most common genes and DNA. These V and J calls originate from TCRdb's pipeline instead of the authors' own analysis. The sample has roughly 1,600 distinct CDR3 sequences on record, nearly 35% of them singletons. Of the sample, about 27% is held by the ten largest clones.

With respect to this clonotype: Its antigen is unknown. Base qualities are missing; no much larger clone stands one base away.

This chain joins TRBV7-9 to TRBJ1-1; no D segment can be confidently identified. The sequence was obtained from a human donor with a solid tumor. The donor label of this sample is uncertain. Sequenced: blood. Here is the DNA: TGTGCCAGCAGGGGCGACAACGGGCAGTCCTCGGCTTTCTTT. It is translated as CASRGDNGQSSAFF.